The sequence of this T cell receptor beta chain was determined in a study of STAT5B mutations in CD4+ large granular lymphocyte leukemia (dated 2022 in TCRdb). For the study in its entirety: Among the healthy controls, the CDR3 'QG' motif was associated with a particular HLA allele. TCRbeta repertoires of CD4+ T-cell large granular lymphocyte leukemia patients were compared with those of healthy blood donors. Flow cytometry on FACSCanto II or FACSVerse showed that the purified fractions were more than 95% pure among lymphocytes.

Overall study outcomes, separate from this receptor: Enrichment of TRBV06-family usage was observed among the top patient clones (8/27) relative to healthy controls (2/35). Greater clonality appeared to be present in CD4-sorted patient repertoires than in healthy CD4+ repertoires, and the difference was retained after the putative leukemic clones were removed. Main leukemic clonotypes were private to each patient, although around 24% of the main leukemic clonotypes were found at low frequency in the non-leukemic repertoires of other patients. Data were not HLA-matched; higher clonality in CD4+ versus CD8+ T-LGLL could reflect the relatively small sample size.

As for this clone: Its binding antigen is unknown. Base qualities are not provided; no much larger clone lies one nucleotide away.

The immunoSEQ assay at survey resolution was applied to genomic DNA for sequencing of TCRbeta rearrangements. The published analysis was carried out like this. A lowest detectable productive clonotype frequency of 2.59 x 10-5 was observed in the TCR sequencing data. Only productive TCRbeta rearrangements, defined as complete and in-frame sequences, were included in the analyses. Simpson clonality, calculated in the immunoSEQ Analyzer version 3.0, was used as the measure of sample clonality. Clones were binned by frequency as very rare, small, medium, large (1-20%) or hyperexpanded (>20%). Generation probabilities were estimated with OLGA 1.2.3, V-gene circos plots were made with VDJtools, specificities were looked up in VDJdb, and CDR3 motifs were identified with GLIPH. TCRdb stores this immuneACCESS table with in-frame sequences only. Part of the clones is absent; in the studies checked, under half of the shortfall reflects unresolved V genes, and no reason is known for the rest. That table is the source of V, J and clone size, and D and trimming were worked out from the DNA. This sample gives around 34,000 clones in total; around 85% of them show up just once. The ten largest clones take up 4.4% of the sample.

V has 5 bases trimmed and J has 2 bases trimmed; junction bases matching no gene number 9. The germline V gene encodes CDR1 SGHRS and CDR2 YFSETQ. Including the terminal cysteine and phenylalanine, the CDR3 comprises 15 residues. The read is trimmed to its CDR3 DNA, 45 bases read in frame from base 1. Buffy coats from around 37 blood donors, supplied by the Finnish Red Cross blood service, were used as healthy controls. All TCR-sequenced material derived from peripheral blood: patient blood samples and healthy donor buffy coats. Peripheral blood mononuclear cells were isolated by Ficoll-Hypaque gradient centrifugation. Magnetic purification was used to isolate CD4+ cells from the buffy coats of the healthy controls. Genomic DNA was extracted using the Gentra Puregene Cell and Tissue kit, and a Qubit 2.0 fluorometer was used to quantify it.

The specimen was CD4+ T cells from blood buffy coats. The rearrangement joined TRBV5-1 to TRBJ1-2, with 7 central nucleotides matching TRBD1. The receptor comes from a human donor in good health. The encoded CDR3 is CASRYQQGTNYGYTF. Read as DNA, the sequence is TGCGCCAGCAGGTATCAACAGGGGACCAACTATGGCTACACCTTC.